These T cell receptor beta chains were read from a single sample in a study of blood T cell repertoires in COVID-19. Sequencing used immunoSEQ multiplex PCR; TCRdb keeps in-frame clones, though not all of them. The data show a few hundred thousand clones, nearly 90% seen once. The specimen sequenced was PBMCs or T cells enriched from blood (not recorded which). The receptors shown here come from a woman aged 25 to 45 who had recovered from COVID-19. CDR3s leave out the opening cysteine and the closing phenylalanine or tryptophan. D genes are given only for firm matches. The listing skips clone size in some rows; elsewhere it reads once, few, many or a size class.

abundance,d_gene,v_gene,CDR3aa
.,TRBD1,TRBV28,ASSFGQARNEQY
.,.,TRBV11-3,ASSSYYNSPLH
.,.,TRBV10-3,AISESVGNTGELF
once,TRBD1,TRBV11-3,ASSRTGPGGGELF
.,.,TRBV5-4,ASRTGGGSYNEQF
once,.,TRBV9,ASRAGVGNEQF
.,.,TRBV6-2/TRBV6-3,ASSYLYGTPSYEQY
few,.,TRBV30,ACKGSPNYGYT
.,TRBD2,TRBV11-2,ASSLGALAGKETQY
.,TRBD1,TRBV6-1,ASSEAAFGTGERDSGNTIY
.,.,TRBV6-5,ASITGSEAF
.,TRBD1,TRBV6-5,ASGRDRGLGAF
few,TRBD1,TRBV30,AWSVDRGGSPLH
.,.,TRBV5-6,ASSPGGHEQF
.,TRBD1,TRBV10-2,ARGEGLQGALAF
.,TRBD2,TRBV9,ASSVGVAGTDTQY
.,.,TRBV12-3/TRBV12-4,ASSSGVGYGYT
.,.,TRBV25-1,ASSEAPYYGYT
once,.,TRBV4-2,ASSQEWWSSYEQY
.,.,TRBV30,AWSGLDEKLF
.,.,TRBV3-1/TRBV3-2,ASSQGMGPSRIQY
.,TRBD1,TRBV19,ASSWGQGENSPLH
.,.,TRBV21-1,ASSSRQGRGERTEAF